This TCR beta chain was profiled in a study of response to subunit inactivated influenza vaccine. Using its own MiXCR run on the RT-PCR reads, TCRdb lists one record per CDR3 protein. Seen here are about 610,000 distinct CDR3 sequences, around 15% observed once, and the top ten hold 8.5% to 14%. Points on this clonotype: What it binds is not known.

V lost 0 bases and J 5 bases, leaving 6 bases between the germline ends. Germline CDR1 reads SGDLS; CDR2 reads YYNGEE. The CDR3 extends over 14 amino acids. Study outcomes and limitations: Few additional T cells are recruited per seasonal influenza vaccination, authors suggested.

The sequences come from PBMCs from blood, collected 11 to 12 days after vaccination. The chain employs TRBV9 and TRBJ1-6; D call uncertain. This clonotype was sampled from a man aged 45 to 65 who received an inactivated influenza vaccine. CDR3 protein: CASSVAQDNSPLHF. The CDR3 nucleotides are TGTGCCAGCAGCGTAGCCCAGGATAATTCACCCCTCCACTTT.